This T cell receptor (beta chain) was captured by sequencing in a study of regulatory T cells in long-lasting Graves disease. The TCR beta library used iRepertoire HTBI primers with Arm-PCR amplification of CDR3. TCRdb recomputed calls from the multiplex PCR reads with MiXCR, one row per CDR3 protein. The sample holds about 470,000 distinct CDR3 sequences, about 16% seen once. This clonotype has ten or more counts. This CDR3 is 12 amino acids long. CDR1 is MNHEY, CDR2 SMNVEV, per germline (reference sequence). Trimming removed 6 bases from V and 6 bases from J, with 10 bases in between. The time point is: newly diagnosed GD, antithyroid drugs for less than 3 months. PBMC-extracted RNA yielded the TCR library. These records were also assigned to another study, of T cells in Graves' hyperthyroidism and ophthalmopathy.

This rearrangement joins TRBV27 to TRBJ2-3; no clear D gene. The sequence came from a woman in her 30s with Graves disease. The material was peripheral blood mononuclear cells (PBMCs), obtained at new diagnosis, from a patient treated with antithyroid drugs. The CDR3 sequence is CASSHDWDTQYF. CDR3 bases: TGTGCCAGCAGCCACGACTGGGATACGCAGTATTTT.